This TCR beta chain stems from a study of blood T cell repertoires in COVID-19. In the study overall: Spain, Italy and the United States supplied samples that represented acute and convalescent COVID-19.

How the authors handled the data: Counts of nucleated cells, estimated from reference gene primer amplification, were obtained. The assay was immunoSEQ multiplex PCR, and TCRdb's table has in-frame clones only and misses some. V and J calls and clone size are copied from that table; D and trimming were computed from the DNA. Among under 500,000 clones listed, around 89% were seen once. Trimming removed 5 bases from V and 3 bases from J; junction bases left unmatched: 9. This CDR3 spans 16 amino acids. CDR1 and CDR2 from the germline V gene are LNHDA and SQIVND (reference sequence). V and J are TRBV19 and TRBJ2-7, with 11 nucleotides matching TRBD1. Sequencing was carried out using peripheral blood. The receptor was isolated from a woman in her 30s with acute or convalescent COVID-19. This chain's CDR3 is CASSASLDRGLYEQYF. CDR3 nucleotides: TGTGCCAGTAGTGCCTCCCTGGACAGGGGGCTCTACGAGCAGTACTTC.